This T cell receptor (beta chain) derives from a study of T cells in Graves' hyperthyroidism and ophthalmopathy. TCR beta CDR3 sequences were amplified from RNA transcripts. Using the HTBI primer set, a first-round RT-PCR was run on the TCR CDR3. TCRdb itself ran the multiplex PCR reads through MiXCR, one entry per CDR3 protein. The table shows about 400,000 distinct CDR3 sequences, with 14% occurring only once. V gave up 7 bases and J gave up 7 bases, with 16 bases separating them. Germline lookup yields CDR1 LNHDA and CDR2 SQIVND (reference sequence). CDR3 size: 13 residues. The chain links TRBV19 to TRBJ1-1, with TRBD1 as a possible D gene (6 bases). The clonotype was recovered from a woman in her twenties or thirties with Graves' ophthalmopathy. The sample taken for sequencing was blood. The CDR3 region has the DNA TGTGCCAGTACAGACAGGCCCAAGAATGAAGCTTTCTTT. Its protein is CASTDRPKNEAFF.